This T cell receptor beta chain was profiled in a study of CD8+ T cells in alopecia areata. Worth noting for this clone: Its specificity is unknown.

The CDR3 is 15 amino acids. The germline V gene encodes CDR1 SQVTM and CDR2 ANQGSEA. Deletions cut 4 bases from V and 3 bases from J, with 17 bases between. Broader study findings: Scalp sequencing also captures normal skin's resident alphabeta T cells.

As for treatment: oral pan-JAK inhibitor, 5-10 mg twice daily. Researchers picked out CD4+ and CD8+ T cells from PBMCs by sorting. Extracted from the samples, RNA was reverse transcribed into cDNA to serve as the sequencing template. The protocol was immunoSEQ multiplex PCR, while the TCRdb copy is restricted to in-frame clones and leaves out a portion. The table has about 200,000 clones, more than 55% seen once. This clonotype originated in a human donor with alopecia areata. The J gene is TRBJ2-3, the V gene TRBV29-1; D unresolved. The source was CD4+ T cells sorted from blood, collected around week 49, from a patient treated with tofacitinib. The CDR3 sequence is CSVGRKLVRTDTQYF. The DNA of the CDR3 is TGCAGCGTTGGGCGGAAGTTGGTGAGAACAGATACGCAGTATTTT.